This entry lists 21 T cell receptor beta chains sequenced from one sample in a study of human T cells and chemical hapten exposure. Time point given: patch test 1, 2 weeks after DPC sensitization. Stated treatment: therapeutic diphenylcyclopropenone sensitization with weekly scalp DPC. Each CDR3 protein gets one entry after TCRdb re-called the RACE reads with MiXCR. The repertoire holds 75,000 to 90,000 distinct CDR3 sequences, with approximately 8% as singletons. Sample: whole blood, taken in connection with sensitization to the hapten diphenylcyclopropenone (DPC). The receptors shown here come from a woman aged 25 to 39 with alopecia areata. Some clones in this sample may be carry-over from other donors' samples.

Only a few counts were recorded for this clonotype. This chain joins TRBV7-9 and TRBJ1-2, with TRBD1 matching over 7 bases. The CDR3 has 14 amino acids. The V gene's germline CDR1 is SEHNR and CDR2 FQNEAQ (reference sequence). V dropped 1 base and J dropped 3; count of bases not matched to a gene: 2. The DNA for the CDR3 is TGTGCCAGCAGCTTAGGGGACAGTCACTATGGCTACACCTTC. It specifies CASSLGDSHYGYTF.

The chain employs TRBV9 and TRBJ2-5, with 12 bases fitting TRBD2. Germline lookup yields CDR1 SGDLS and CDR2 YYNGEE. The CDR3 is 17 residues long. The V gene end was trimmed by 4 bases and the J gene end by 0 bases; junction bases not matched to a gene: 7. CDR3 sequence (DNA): TGTGCCAGCAGCCCTTCTAGACTAGCGGGGGACCAAGAGACCCAGTACTTC. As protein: CASSPSRLAGDQETQYF.

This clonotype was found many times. The chain's CDR3 is CASSQSGGKRTEAFF. CDR3 sequence (DNA): TGCGCCAGCAGCCAATCAGGCGGGAAACGAACTGAAGCTTTCTTT. The chain recombines TRBV4-1 with TRBJ1-1; D is unresolved. From germline, CDR1 is MGHRA and CDR2 YSYEKL. The CDR3 is made up of 15 amino acids. With 2 bases removed from V and 5 bases from J, the gap between germline ends came to 15 bases.

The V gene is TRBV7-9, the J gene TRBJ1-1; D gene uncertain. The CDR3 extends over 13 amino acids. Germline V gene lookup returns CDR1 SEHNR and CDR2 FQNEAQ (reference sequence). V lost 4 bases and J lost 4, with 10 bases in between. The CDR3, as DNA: TGTGCCAGCAGCTCCTGGGGAGGCACTGAAGCTTTCTTT. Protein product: CASSSWGGTEAFF.

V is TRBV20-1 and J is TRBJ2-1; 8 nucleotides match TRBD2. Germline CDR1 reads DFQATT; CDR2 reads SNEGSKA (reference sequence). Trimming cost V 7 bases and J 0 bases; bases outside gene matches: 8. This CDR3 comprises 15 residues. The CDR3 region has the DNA TGCAGTGTTGACGGGGGGGTCAGCTCCTACAATGAGCAGTTCTTC. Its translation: CSVDGGVSSYNEQFF.

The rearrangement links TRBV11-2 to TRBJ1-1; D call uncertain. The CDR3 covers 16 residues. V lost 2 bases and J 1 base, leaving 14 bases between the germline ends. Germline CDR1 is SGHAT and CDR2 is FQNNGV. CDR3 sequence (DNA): TGTGCCAGCAGCTTATCGGGCGGGCGGCGGAACACTGAAGCTTTCTTT. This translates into CASSLSGGRRNTEAFF.

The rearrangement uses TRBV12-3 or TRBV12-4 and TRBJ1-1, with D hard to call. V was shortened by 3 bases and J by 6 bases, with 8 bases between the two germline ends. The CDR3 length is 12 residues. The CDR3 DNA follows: TGTGCCAGCAGTTTTCGTATTCCTGAAGCTTTCTTT. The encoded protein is CASSFRIPEAFF.

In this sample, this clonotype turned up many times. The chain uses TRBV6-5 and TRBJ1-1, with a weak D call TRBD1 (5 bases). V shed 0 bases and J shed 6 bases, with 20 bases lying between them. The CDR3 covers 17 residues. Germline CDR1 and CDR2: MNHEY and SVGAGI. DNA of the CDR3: TGTGCCAGCAGTTACTCGACGTTCCAGGGTGGTAGGGCTGAAGCTTTCTTT. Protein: CASSYSTFQGGRAEAFF.

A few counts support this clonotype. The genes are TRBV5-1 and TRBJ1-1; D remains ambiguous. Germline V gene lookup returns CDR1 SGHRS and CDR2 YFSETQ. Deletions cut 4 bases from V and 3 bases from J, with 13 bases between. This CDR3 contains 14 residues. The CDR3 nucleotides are TGCGCCAGCAGCCCGTATTCCCCGGACACTGAAGCTTTCTTT. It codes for CASSPYSPDTEAFF.

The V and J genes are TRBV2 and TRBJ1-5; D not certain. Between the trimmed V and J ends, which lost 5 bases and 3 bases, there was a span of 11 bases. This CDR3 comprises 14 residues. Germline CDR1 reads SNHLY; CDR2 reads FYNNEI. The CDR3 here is CASSQRSPNQPQHF. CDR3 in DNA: TGTGCCAGCAGTCAACGGTCCCCCAATCAGCCCCAGCATTTT. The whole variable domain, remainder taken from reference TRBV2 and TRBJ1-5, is EPEVTQTPSHQVTQMGQEVILRCVPISNHLYFYWYRQILGQKVEFLVSFYNNEISEKSEIFDDQFSVERPDGSNFTLKIRSTKLEDSAMYFCASSQRSPNQPQHFGDGTRLSIL.

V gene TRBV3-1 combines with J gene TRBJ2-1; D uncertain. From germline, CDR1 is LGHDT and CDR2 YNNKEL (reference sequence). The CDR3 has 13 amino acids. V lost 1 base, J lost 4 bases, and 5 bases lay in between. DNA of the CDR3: TGTGCCAGCAGCCAAGCCCAGTACAATGAGCAGTTCTTC. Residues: CASSQAQYNEQFF.

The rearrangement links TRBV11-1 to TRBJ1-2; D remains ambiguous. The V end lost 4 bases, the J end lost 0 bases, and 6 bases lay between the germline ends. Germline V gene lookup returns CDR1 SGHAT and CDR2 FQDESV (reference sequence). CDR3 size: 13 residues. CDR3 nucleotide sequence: TGTGCCAGCAGCTCCCAGACTAACTATGGCTACACCTTC. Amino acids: CASSSQTNYGYTF.

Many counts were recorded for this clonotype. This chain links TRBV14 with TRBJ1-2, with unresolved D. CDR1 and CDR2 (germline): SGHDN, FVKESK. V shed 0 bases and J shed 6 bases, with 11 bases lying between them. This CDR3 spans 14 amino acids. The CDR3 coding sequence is TGTGCCAGCAGCCAAGAAGGTGTTAGCAATGGCTACACCTTC. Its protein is CASSQEGVSNGYTF.

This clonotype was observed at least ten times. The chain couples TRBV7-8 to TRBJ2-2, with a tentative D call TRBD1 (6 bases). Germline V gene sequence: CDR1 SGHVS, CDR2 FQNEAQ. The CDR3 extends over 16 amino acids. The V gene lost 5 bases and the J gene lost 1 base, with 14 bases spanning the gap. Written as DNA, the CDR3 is TGTGCCAGCAGCATAAGGACAGCAAAGAACACCGGGGAGCTGTTTTTT. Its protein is CASSIRTAKNTGELFF.

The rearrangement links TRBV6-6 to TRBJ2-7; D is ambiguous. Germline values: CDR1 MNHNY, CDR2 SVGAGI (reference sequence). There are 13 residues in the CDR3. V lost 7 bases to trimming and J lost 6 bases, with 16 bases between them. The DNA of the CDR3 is TGTGCCAGCACCTGGGGTGGGCCCGGCGAGCAGTACTTC. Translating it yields CASTWGGPGEQYF.

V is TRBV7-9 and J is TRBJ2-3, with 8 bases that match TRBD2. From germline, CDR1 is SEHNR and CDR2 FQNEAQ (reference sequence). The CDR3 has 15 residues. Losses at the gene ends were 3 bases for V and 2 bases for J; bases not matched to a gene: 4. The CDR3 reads CASSFSGGLTDTQYF. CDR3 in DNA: TGTGCCAGCAGCTTCAGCGGGGGCCTCACAGATACGCAGTATTTT.

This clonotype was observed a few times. The CDR3 region has the DNA TGCGCCAGCGGGACTGCAGGAGGCACTGAAGCTTTCTTT. Translation: CASGTAGGTEAFF. The V gene is TRBV5-1, the J gene TRBJ1-1, with D possibly TRBD1 on 5 matching bases. Germline V CDR1 and CDR2: SGHRS, YFSETQ. This CDR3 region has 13 residues. V lost 7 bases and J 4 bases, leaving 14 bases between the germline ends.

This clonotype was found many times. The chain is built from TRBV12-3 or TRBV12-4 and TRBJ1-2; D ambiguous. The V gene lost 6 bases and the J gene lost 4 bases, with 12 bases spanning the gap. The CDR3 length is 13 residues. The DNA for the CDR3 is TGTGCCAGCAGGCCGGACGGATTCTATGGCTACACCTTC. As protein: CASRPDGFYGYTF.

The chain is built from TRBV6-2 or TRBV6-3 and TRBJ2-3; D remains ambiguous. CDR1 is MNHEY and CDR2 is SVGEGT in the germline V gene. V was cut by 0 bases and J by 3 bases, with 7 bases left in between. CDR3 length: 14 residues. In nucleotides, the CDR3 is TGTGCCAGCAGTTACTCGATCATTACAGATACGCAGTATTTT. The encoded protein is CASSYSIITDTQYF.

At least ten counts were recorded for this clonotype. The CDR3 DNA follows: TGTGCCAGCAGCGAACAGGACACCCCGTATGGCTACACCTTC. Translation gives CASSEQDTPYGYTF. V usage is TRBV7-8 and J usage is TRBJ1-2; weak D call: TRBD1 (5 bases). The germline V and J ends were trimmed by 5 bases and 5 bases, with 15 bases remaining between them. The CDR3 spans 14 residues. Germline loops: CDR1 SGHVS, CDR2 FQNEAQ.

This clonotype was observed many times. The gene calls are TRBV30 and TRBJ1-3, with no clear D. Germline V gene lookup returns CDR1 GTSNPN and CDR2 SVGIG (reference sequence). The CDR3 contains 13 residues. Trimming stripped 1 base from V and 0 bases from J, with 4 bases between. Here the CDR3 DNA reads TGTGCCTGGAGTGACAACTCTGGAAACACCATATATTTT. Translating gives CAWSDNSGNTIYF. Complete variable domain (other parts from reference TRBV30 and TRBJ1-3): SQTIHQWPATLVQPVGSPLSLECTVEGTSNPNLYWYRQAAGRGLQLLFYSVGIGQISSEVPQNLSASRPQDRQFILSSKKLLLSDSGFYLCAWSDNSGNTIYFGEGSWLTVV.